The clone carrying this T cell receptor beta chain showed up just a few times. This sample was taken from a study of regulatory T cells in long-lasting Graves disease. Arm-PCR of CDR3 regions with iRepertoire HTBI primers generated TCR beta libraries. TCRdb called the multiplex PCR reads again in MiXCR, with one record for every CDR3 protein. The table has fewer than 600,000 distinct CDR3 sequences, 20% to 25% seen once. V was cut by 6 bases and J by 2 bases, with 7 bases left in between. Germline loops: CDR1 MGHDK, CDR2 SYGVNS. This CDR3 is 13 amino acids long. As for time point: persistent/refractory GD, antithyroid drugs over 5 years with positive TRAb. From PBMCs, RNA was extracted and then used to make the TCR library.

The source was peripheral blood mononuclear cells (PBMCs), collected when the disease was refractory, from a patient treated with antithyroid drugs. The receptor comes from a female donor with Graves disease. V is TRBV25-1 and J is TRBJ2-2; D is unclear. CDR3 in DNA: TGTGCCAGCAGGAAATCAAACACCGGGGAGCTGTTTTTT. This sequence encodes CASRKSNTGELFF.